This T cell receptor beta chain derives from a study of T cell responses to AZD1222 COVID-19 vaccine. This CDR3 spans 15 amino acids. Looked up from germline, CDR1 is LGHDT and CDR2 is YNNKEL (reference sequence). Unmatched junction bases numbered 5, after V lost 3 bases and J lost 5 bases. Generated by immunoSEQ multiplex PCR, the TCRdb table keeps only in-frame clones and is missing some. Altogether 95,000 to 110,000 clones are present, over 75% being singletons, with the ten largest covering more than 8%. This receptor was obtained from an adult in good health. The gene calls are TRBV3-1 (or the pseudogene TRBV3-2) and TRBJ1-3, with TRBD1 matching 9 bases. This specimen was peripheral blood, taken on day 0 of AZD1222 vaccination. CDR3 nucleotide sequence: TGTGCCAGCAGCCAGGGACAGGGCGGGAGAAACACCATATATTTT. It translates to CASSQGQGGRNTIYF.